Listed below are T cell receptor beta chains from one sample, sequenced in a study of T cell responses to AZD1222 COVID-19 vaccine. TCRdb keeps only in-frame clones here, not all; method: immunoSEQ multiplex PCR. Of about 81,000 clones listed, 75% to 95% were seen once; the top ten hold around 8%. The sample here was peripheral blood, taken 28 days after the second AZD1222 dose. These receptors came from an adult who received the AZD1222 COVID-19 vaccine. The CDR3 runs from the conserved cysteine through the conserved F or W. The D gene is left open where the match is weak. Clone size, where shown, is once, few, many, or a class for clones that have expanded.

CDR3 protein	CDR3 DNA	J gene	D gene	clone size	V gene
CSVGGGLDTEAFF	TGCAGCGTTGGGGGGGGTTTGGACACTGAAGCTTTCTTT	TRBJ1-1	.	.	TRBV29-1
CASRGEDRANSPLHF	TGTGCCAGCAGGGGGGAGGACAGGGCAAATTCACCCCTCCACTTT	TRBJ1-6	TRBD1	.	TRBV6-5
CAAYSGTSGSGAGEQYF	TGTGCCGCATATTCCGGGACTAGCGGGTCAGGCGCTGGGGAGCAGTACTTC	TRBJ2-7	TRBD2	.	TRBV30
CASSVGVNNQPQHF	TGTGCCAGCAGCGTAGGGGTGAACAATCAGCCCCAGCATTTT	TRBJ1-5	.	.	TRBV9
CASSITPANTYSYEQYF	TGTGCCAGTAGTATAACGCCCGCCAACACCTATTCCTACGAGCAGTACTTC	TRBJ2-7	.	.	TRBV19
CASSTTNGISYEQYF	TGTGCCAGTAGTACAACCAACGGAATCTCCTACGAGCAGTACTTC	TRBJ2-7	.	.	TRBV19
CATSRDGTSGYEQYF	TGTGCCACCAGCAGAGATGGGACTAGCGGCTACGAGCAGTACTTC	TRBJ2-7	TRBD2	.	TRBV15
CASSTGTSGQETQYF	TGCGCCAGCAGCACAGGGACTAGCGGTCAAGAGACCCAGTACTTC	TRBJ2-5	TRBD2	once	TRBV5-1
CASSLALAGGRWETQYF	TGCGCCAGCAGCTTGGCGCTAGCGGGAGGGCGTTGGGAGACCCAGTACTTC	TRBJ2-5	TRBD2	.	TRBV5-1
CASSPGPPNTQYF	TGCGCCAGCAGCCCGGGACCACCTAATACGCAGTATTTT	TRBJ2-3	.	once	TRBV5-1
CASSAGQGTDTQYF	TGCGCCAGCAGCGCCGGACAGGGGACAGATACGCAGTATTTT	TRBJ2-3	TRBD1	.	TRBV5-1
CASSLGQGGEAFF	TGCGCCAGCAGCTTGGGGCAGGGTGGTGAAGCTTTCTTT	TRBJ1-1	.	.	TRBV5-1
CASSLAGIPNEQFF	TGCGCCAGCAGCTTAGCGGGAATACCTAATGAGCAGTTCTTC	TRBJ2-1	TRBD2	once	TRBV5-1
CASSLVGGTGNQPQHF	TGTGCCAGCAGCTTAGTGGGGGGAACCGGCAATCAGCCCCAGCATTTT	TRBJ1-5	.	.	TRBV7-9
CASTRSGSYNEQFF	TGTGCCAGCACCCGTAGCGGGAGTTACAATGAGCAGTTCTTC	TRBJ2-1	TRBD2	once	TRBV28
CASSPGDRGYEQYF	TGTGCCAGCAGCCCCGGGGACAGGGGTTACGAGCAGTACTTC	TRBJ2-7	TRBD1	.	TRBV28
CSASNGVNTEAFF	TGCAGTGCTAGTAACGGGGTGAACACTGAAGCTTTCTTT	TRBJ1-1	.	.	TRBV20-1
CATSGPYGGENQPQHF	TGTGCCACCAGTGGCCCATATGGGGGAGAGAATCAGCCCCAGCATTTT	TRBJ1-5	.	once	TRBV24-1
CAISPQGSGNTIYF	TGTGCCATCAGTCCACAGGGCTCTGGAAACACCATATATTTT	TRBJ1-3	.	.	TRBV10-3